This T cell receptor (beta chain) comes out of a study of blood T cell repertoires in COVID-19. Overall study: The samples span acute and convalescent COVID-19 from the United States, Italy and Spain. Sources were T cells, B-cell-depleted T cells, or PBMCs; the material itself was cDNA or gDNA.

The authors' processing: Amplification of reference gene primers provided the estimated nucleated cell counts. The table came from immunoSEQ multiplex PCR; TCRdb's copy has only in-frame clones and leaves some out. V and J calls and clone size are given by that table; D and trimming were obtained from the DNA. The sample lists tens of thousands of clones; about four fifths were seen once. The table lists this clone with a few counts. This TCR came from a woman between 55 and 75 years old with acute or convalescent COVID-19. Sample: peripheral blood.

The CDR3 DNA reads as TGTGCCCCCGGCGGAGGACTAGCGGTATACGAGCAGTACTTC. Translated, it gives CAPGGGLAVYEQYF. V is TRBV5-3 and J is TRBJ2-7; TRBD2 agrees at 10 bases. TRBV5-3 is given ORF status, its function remaining uncertain. The CDR3 runs 14 residues. The V gene end was trimmed by 10 bases and the J gene end by 4 bases; junction bases not matched to a gene: 11.